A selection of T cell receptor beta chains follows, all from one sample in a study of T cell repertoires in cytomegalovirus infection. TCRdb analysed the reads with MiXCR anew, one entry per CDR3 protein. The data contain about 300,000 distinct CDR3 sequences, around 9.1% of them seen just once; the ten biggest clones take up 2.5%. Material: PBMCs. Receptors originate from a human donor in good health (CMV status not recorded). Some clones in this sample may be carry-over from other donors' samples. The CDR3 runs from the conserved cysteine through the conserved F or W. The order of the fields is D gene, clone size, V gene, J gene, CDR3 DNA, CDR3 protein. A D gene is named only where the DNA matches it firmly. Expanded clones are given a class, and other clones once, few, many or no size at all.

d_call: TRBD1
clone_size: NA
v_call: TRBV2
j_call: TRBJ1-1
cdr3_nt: TGTGCCAGCAGTAAAGACAGGGGGGCTTTCTTT
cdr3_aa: CASSKDRGAFF

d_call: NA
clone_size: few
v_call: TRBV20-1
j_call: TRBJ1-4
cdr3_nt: TGCAGTACGCAAATACGAACAGGCCGGTCGGAAAAACTGTTTTTT
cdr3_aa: CSTQIRTGRSEKLFF

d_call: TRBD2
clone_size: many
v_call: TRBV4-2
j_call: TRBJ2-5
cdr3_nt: TGTGCCAGCAGCTGGGGACTAGCGGGGGGAGAGACCCAGTACTTC
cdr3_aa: CASSWGLAGGETQYF

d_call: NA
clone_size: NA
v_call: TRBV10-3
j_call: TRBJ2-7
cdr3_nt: TGTGCCACGCTAAAAACCGGGACGGAAATCTACGAGCAGTACTTC
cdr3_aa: CATLKTGTEIYEQYF

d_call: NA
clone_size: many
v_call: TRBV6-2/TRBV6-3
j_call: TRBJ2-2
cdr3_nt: TGTGCCAGCAGTTATGGGGTCGGGGAGCTGTTTTTT
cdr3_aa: CASSYGVGELFF

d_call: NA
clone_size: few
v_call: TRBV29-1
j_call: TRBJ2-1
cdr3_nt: TGCAGCGTTGGACCCAAAGACAGGGAGGTGGAGCAGTTCTTC
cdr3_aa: CSVGPKDREVEQFF

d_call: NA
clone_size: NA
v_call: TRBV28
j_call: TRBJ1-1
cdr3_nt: TGTGCCAGCAGTTTAAGCAGGGGAAACACTGAAGCTTTCTTT
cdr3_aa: CASSLSRGNTEAFF

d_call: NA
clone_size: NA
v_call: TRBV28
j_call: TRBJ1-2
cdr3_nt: TGTGCCAGCAGTTTGGGTCCAGGGAGGCAAAACTATGGCTACACCTTC
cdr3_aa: CASSLGPGRQNYGYTF

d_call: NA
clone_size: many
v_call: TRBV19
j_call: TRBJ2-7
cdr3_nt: TGTGCCAGTAGTATAGGGCAAGGGTTCGAGCAGTACTTC
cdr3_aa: CASSIGQGFEQYF

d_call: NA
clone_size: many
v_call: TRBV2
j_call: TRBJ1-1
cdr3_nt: TGTGCCGTCCGAAGGACGGAAATCTCTGAAGCTTTCTTT
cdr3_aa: CAVRRTEISEAFF

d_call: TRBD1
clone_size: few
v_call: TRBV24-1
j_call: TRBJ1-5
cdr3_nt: TGTGCCACCAGTGACCCTGGACAGGGACAGCCCCAGCATTTT
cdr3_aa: CATSDPGQGQPQHF

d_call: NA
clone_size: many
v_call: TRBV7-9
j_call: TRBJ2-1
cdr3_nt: TGTGCCAGCAGCTTAGTCGTTTATGAGCAGTTCTTC
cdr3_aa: CASSLVVYEQFF

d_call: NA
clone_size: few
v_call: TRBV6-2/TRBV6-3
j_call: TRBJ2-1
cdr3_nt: TGTGCCAGCAGTTACTCGGGGTCCTACAATGAGCAGTTCTTC
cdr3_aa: CASSYSGSYNEQFF

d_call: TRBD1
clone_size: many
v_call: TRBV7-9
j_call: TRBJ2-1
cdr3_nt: TGTGCCAGCAGCTTAGTAGGGGGCCGTCGGAATGAGCAGTTCTTC
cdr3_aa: CASSLVGGRRNEQFF

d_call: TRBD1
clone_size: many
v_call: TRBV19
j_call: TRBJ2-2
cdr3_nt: TGTGCCAGTAGTACGACGGACAGGATAACCGGGGAGCTGTTTTTT
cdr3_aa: CASSTTDRITGELFF